This T cell receptor beta chain stems from a study of regulatory T cells in long-lasting Graves disease. In building TCR beta libraries, iRepertoire HTBI primers were used together with Arm-PCR of CDR3 regions. Each CDR3 protein gets one entry after TCRdb re-called the multiplex PCR reads with MiXCR. The table includes hundreds of thousands of distinct CDR3 sequences, approximately 15% detected once. The time point here: newly diagnosed GD, antithyroid drugs for less than 3 months. From RNA extracted from PBMCs, the TCR library was made. The patient group derived from an endocrinology department in Xi'an, China. This clonotype was detected many times. The V gene end was trimmed by 5 bases and the J gene end by 5 bases; junction bases not matched to a gene: 7. Germline CDR1 MDHEN, CDR2 SYDVKM. The CDR3 has 14 amino acids. These sequences were also reported in another study, on T cells in Graves' hyperthyroidism and ophthalmopathy.

The chain joins TRBV28 to TRBJ2-5; the match to TRBD1 covers 8 bases. Material: peripheral blood mononuclear cells (PBMCs), obtained at new diagnosis, from a patient treated with antithyroid drugs. This TCR derives from a man aged 35-49 years with Graves disease. The CDR3 region is CASSGTDRVETQYF. The CDR3 DNA sequence: TGTGCCAGCAGTGGAACGGACAGGGTGGAGACCCAGTACTTC.